This TCR beta chain was obtained from a study of T cells in women clearing cervical HPV infection. This CDR3 contains 14 residues. J was trimmed by 2 bases and V by 4 bases; bases with no gene match: 2. Germline CDR1 and CDR2: LNHDA and SQIVND (reference sequence). The assay was immunoSEQ multiplex PCR, and TCRdb's table has in-frame clones only and misses some. The sample's table shows 20,000 to 25,000 clones. Notes on this clone: The sequence runs out 3 residues before the end of the CDR3; the remainder is reconstructed from the germline J gene.

J is TRBJ1-5 and V is TRBV19; 7 nucleotides align to TRBD1. The sequenced material came from blood buffy coat. The receptor comes from a woman between 18 and 75 years old with a cervical HPV16 infection that either progressed to CIN3+ or cleared (not recorded which). CDR3 sequence reads: CASSTTGGNQPQHF. Partial CDR3 DNA: TGTGCCAGTAGTACCACAGGGGGCAATCAGCCC.